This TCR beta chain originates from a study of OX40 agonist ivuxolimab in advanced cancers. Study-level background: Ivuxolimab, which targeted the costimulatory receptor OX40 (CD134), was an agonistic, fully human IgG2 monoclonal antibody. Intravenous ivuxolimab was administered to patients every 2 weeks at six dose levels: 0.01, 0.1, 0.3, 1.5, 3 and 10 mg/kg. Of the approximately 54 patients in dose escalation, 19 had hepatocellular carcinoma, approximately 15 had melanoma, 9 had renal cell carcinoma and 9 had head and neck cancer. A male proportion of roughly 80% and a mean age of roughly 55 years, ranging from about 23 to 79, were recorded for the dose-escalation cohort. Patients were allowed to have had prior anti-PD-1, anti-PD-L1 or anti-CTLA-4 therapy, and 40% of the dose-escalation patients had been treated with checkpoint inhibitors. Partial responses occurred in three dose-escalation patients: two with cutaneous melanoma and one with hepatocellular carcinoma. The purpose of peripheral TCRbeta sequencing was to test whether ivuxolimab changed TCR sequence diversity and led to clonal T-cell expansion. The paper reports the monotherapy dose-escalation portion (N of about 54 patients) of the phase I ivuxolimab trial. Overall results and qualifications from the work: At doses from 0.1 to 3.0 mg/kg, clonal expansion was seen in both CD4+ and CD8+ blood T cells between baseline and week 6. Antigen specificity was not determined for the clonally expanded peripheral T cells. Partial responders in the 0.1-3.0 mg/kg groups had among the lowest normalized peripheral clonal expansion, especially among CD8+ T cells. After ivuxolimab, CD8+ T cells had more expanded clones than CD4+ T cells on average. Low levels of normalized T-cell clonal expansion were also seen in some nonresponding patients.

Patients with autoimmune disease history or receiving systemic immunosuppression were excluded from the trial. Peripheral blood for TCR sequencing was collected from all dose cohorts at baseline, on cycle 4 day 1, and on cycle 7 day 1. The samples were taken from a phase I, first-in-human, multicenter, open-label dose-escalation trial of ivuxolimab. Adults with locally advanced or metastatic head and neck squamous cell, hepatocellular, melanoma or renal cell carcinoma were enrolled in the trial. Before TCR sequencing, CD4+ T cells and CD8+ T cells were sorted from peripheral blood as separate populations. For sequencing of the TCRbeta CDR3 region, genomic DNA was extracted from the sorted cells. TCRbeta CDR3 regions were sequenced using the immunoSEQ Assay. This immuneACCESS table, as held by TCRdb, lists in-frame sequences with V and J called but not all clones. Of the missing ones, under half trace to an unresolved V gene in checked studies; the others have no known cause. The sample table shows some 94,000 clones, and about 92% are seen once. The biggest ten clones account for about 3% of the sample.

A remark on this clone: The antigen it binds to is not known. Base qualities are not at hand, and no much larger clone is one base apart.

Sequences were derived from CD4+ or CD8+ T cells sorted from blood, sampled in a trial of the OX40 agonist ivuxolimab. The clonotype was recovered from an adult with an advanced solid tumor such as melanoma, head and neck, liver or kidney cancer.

The CDR3 sequence is CASTDRDEQYF. The DNA sequence is given as TGTGCCTCTACGGACAGGGACGAGCAGTACTTC. Here the chain combines TRBV10-3 and TRBJ2-7; 8 central nucleotides agree with TRBD1. From its cysteine to its phenylalanine, the CDR3 spans 11 amino acids. The retained sequence is limited to the CDR3, 33 bases, with the frame set at the first base. V loses 11 bases at its end and J loses 5 bases; junction bases beyond the gene matches: 5. From the germline V gene, CDR1 is ENHRY and CDR2 is SYGVKD.